A selection of T cell receptor beta chains follows, all from one sample in a study of cytotoxic CD8 clonotypes in ibrutinib-treated CLL. Assay used: immunoSEQ multiplex PCR; TCRdb lists only in-frame clones, some missing. The data contain about 140,000 clones, 80% of them seen just once; the ten biggest clones take up around 7.6%. The source was PBMCs, collected after 36 months of ibrutinib treatment. Receptors were obtained from a human donor with chronic lymphocytic leukemia. Both conserved end residues are part of each CDR3. Rows give clone size only sometimes, using once, few, many, or a class for an expanded clone.

cdr3_aa: CASSPEGSGNTIYF
clone_size: once
cdr3_length: 14
v_call: TRBV5-1

cdr3_aa: CAWSLQGDQPQHF
clone_size: .
cdr3_length: 13
v_call: TRBV30

cdr3_aa: CASSHPQGNSYEQYF
clone_size: .
cdr3_length: 15
v_call: TRBV6-6

cdr3_aa: CASSVRQSNEKLFF
clone_size: few
cdr3_length: 14
v_call: TRBV2

cdr3_aa: CASSERARAGEKLFF
clone_size: .
cdr3_length: 15
v_call: TRBV6-1

cdr3_aa: CASSFTGGFSHEQYF
clone_size: few
cdr3_length: 15
v_call: TRBV5-5

cdr3_aa: CASSLTGKNTGELFF
clone_size: .
cdr3_length: 15
v_call: TRBV5-1

cdr3_aa: CASQQYTGELFF
clone_size: once
cdr3_length: 12
v_call: TRBV7-9

cdr3_aa: CASSPGQNYGYTF
clone_size: .
cdr3_length: 13
v_call: TRBV18

cdr3_aa: CASSPRHVRGYTF
clone_size: .
cdr3_length: 13
v_call: TRBV9

cdr3_aa: CASSHGTRSSPLHF
clone_size: .
cdr3_length: 14
v_call: TRBV5-1

cdr3_aa: CASRDPSYEQYF
clone_size: .
cdr3_length: 12
v_call: TRBV2

cdr3_aa: CASSLVGSPGELFF
clone_size: .
cdr3_length: 14
v_call: TRBV7-3

cdr3_aa: CASSLGQNQPQHF
clone_size: once
cdr3_length: 13
v_call: TRBV5-1

cdr3_aa: CASSPGTSGMGAYEQYF
clone_size: .
cdr3_length: 17
v_call: TRBV18

cdr3_aa: CASSLVDEIGYTF
clone_size: .
cdr3_length: 13
v_call: TRBV5-5

cdr3_aa: CATRPGRGFAYEQYF
clone_size: .
cdr3_length: 15
v_call: TRBV19

cdr3_aa: CAWGTGLGGKAF
clone_size: .
cdr3_length: 12
v_call: TRBV30

cdr3_aa: CASSPRTASNEKLFF
clone_size: .
cdr3_length: 15
v_call: TRBV5-1

cdr3_aa: CASSARIATRSDTQYF
clone_size: once
cdr3_length: 16
v_call: TRBV7-9

cdr3_aa: CASSLGTSGSGGEQFF
clone_size: .
cdr3_length: 16
v_call: TRBV9

cdr3_aa: CASSHPVGGDKAGANVLTF
clone_size: .
cdr3_length: 19
v_call: TRBV4-1

cdr3_aa: CATLGAHSGANVLTF
clone_size: .
cdr3_length: 15
v_call: TRBV10-3

cdr3_aa: CASSLAGGTLSTGELFF
clone_size: .
cdr3_length: 17
v_call: TRBV13

cdr3_aa: CASSQLGLDQPQHF
clone_size: .
cdr3_length: 14
v_call: TRBV14

cdr3_aa: CASSLSIEGQKDGYTF
clone_size: .
cdr3_length: 16
v_call: TRBV27

cdr3_aa: CASSELPQGNQETQYF
clone_size: .
cdr3_length: 16
v_call: TRBV5-1

cdr3_aa: CAWTLTGGRETQYF
clone_size: .
cdr3_length: 14
v_call: TRBV30

cdr3_aa: CASTTTGAAARYTF
clone_size: few
cdr3_length: 14
v_call: TRBV6-5

cdr3_aa: CASSIVTGTGGLSSYNEQFF
clone_size: .
cdr3_length: 20
v_call: TRBV19

cdr3_aa: CASRGPGQGFYEQYF
clone_size: .
cdr3_length: 15
v_call: TRBV6-1

cdr3_aa: CASSFALARLPYEQYF
clone_size: .
cdr3_length: 16
v_call: TRBV7-9

cdr3_aa: CASSQGAIQSGQPQHF
clone_size: .
cdr3_length: 16
v_call: TRBV4-1

cdr3_aa: CASSLVPFQEQYF
clone_size: .
cdr3_length: 13
v_call: TRBV7-3

cdr3_aa: CASSSSPRADTDTQYF
clone_size: .
cdr3_length: 16
v_call: TRBV7-6

cdr3_aa: CASGSGESREQYF
clone_size: .
cdr3_length: 13
v_call: TRBV12-5

cdr3_aa: CASSLTGWYNEQFF
clone_size: .
cdr3_length: 14
v_call: TRBV5-8

cdr3_aa: CASSQGWGGARDEKLFF
clone_size: .
cdr3_length: 17
v_call: TRBV5-1

cdr3_aa: CASSAQGYSNQPQHF
clone_size: medium-sized
cdr3_length: 15
v_call: TRBV6-1

cdr3_aa: CASSVKQGLAEAFF
clone_size: .
cdr3_length: 14
v_call: TRBV7-8

cdr3_aa: CASSYDWRGNEQFF
clone_size: .
cdr3_length: 14
v_call: TRBV6-5

cdr3_aa: CASSSDSFLVKQYF
clone_size: .
cdr3_length: 14
v_call: TRBV5-4

cdr3_aa: CASSRREGNEQFF
clone_size: .
cdr3_length: 13
v_call: TRBV25-1

cdr3_aa: CASRVWAGEYNSPLHF
clone_size: .
cdr3_length: 16
v_call: TRBV19

cdr3_aa: CASALRDRGRGVYGYTF
clone_size: .
cdr3_length: 17
v_call: TRBV28

cdr3_aa: CASSLGGPGETQYF
clone_size: .
cdr3_length: 14
v_call: TRBV5-1

cdr3_aa: CAISESSRGETQYF
clone_size: .
cdr3_length: 14
v_call: TRBV10-3

cdr3_aa: CASSRSNYGYTF
clone_size: .
cdr3_length: 12
v_call: TRBV27

cdr3_aa: CASSYLSGVDTGELFF
clone_size: .
cdr3_length: 16
v_call: TRBV11-3